Presented here are 14 T cell receptor beta chains from one specimen sequenced in a study of T cell repertoires in aging, cancer and after chemotherapy. Rearranged V-D-J TRB sequences were amplified with a mixed TRB-A/B primer pool. TCRdb analysed the multiplex PCR reads with MiXCR anew, one entry per CDR3 protein. Here the sample spans more than 4,000 distinct CDR3 sequences, around a quarter being singletons. TCR beta rearrangements were amplified from peripheral blood genomic DNA. Sample: blood. The receptors derive from a human donor with a blood cancer.

This rearrangement joins TRBV5-1 to TRBJ1-1; D not certain. The CDR3 runs to 12 residues. The V and J ends lost 0 bases and 8 bases respectively, with 8 bases between them. Germline V gene data show CDR1 as SGHRS and CDR2 as YFSETQ. The CDR3: CASSLDSSEAFF. CDR3 nucleotides: TGCGCCAGCAGCTTGGACAGCTCGGAAGCTTTCTTT.

This clonotype qualifies as medium-sized. The V and J genes are TRBV29-1 and TRBJ2-1, with 7 nucleotides matching TRBD2. The CDR3 sequence is 17 residues long. CDR1 is SQVTM and CDR2 is ANQGSEA in the germline V gene. Germline trimming cut 3 bases from V and 12 bases from J; bases unmatched to any gene: 23. CDR3 loop: CSVDGASGRHARVVQFF. CDR3 in DNA: TGCAGCGTTGATGGGGCTAGCGGACGACACGCGCGCGTCGTGCAGTTCTTC.

V usage is TRBV28 and J usage is TRBJ1-2; a weak D match, TRBD1 (6 bases). Trimming removed 3 bases from V and 4 bases from J, with 15 bases in between. Per germline, CDR1 MDHEN and CDR2 SYDVKM. The CDR3 runs 15 residues. The DNA for the CDR3 is TGTGCCAGCAGTTTGGGGCAGGGGACAATCTATGGCTACACCTTC. Translation gives CASSLGQGTIYGYTF.

V gene TRBV20-1 combines with J gene TRBJ1-4; 9 bases are shared with TRBD1. Trimming took 1 base from V and 7 from J; bases not matched to a gene: 4. CDR3 length: 14 amino acids. CDR1 is DFQATT and CDR2 is SNEGSKA in the germline V gene (reference sequence). The CDR3 bases are TGCAGTGCTAGAGGGTGGACAGGGGCTGAAAAACTGTTTTTT. Residues: CSARGWTGAEKLFF.

The chain is built from TRBV18 and TRBJ1-4, with D possibly TRBD1 on 6 matching bases. The CDR3 covers 15 residues. From germline, CDR1 is KGHSH and CDR2 LQKENI. Trimming cost V 3 bases and J 4 bases, with 12 bases left between them. CDR3 residues: CASSPGQGNNEKLFF. The CDR3 DNA is TGTGCCAGCTCACCGGGTCAGGGGAATAATGAAAAACTGTTTTTT.

This chain uses TRBV7-2 with TRBJ2-7; TRBD2 matches at 10 bases. V lost 5 bases and J lost 4; bases outside the gene matches: 8. Germline V gives CDR1 SGHTA, CDR2 FQGNSA. The CDR3 spans 15 residues. Here the CDR3 DNA reads TGTGCCAGCAGCCTCTTCCCTAGCGGGAGTTACGAGCAGTACTTC. Translated, it gives CASSLFPSGSYEQYF.

Only a few counts were recorded for this clonotype. The CDR3 DNA reads as TGTGCCAGTAGTATCGGGAATTCACCCCTCCACTTT. Residues: CASSIGNSPLHF. The J gene is TRBJ1-6, the V gene TRBV19; no reliable D call. CDR3 size: 12 residues. Germline CDR1 LNHDA, CDR2 SQIVND (reference sequence). V dropped 3 bases and J dropped 7 bases, with 4 bases sitting between them.

This clonotype is judged medium-sized. In nucleotides, the CDR3 is TGTGCCAGCAGGATCCTCGGACAGGGTGAGACCCAGTACTTC. Translation gives CASRILGQGETQYF. V is TRBV6-1 and J is TRBJ2-5; 8 nucleotides agree with TRBD1. The CDR3 consists of 14 residues. Germline CDR1 and CDR2: MNHNS and SASEGT. The V and J ends lost 6 bases and 5 bases, in that order; junction bases with no gene match: 8.

This clonotype has a handful of counts. The gene calls are TRBV11-2 and TRBJ2-1; D is possibly TRBD2 (6 bases). CDR3 size: 11 residues. Germline CDR1 reads SGHAT; CDR2 reads FQNNGV. Deletions cut 8 bases from V and 6 bases from J, with 8 bases between. The CDR3 protein is CASSGVNEQFF. DNA of the CDR3: TGTGCCAGCTCGGGGGTCAATGAGCAGTTCTTC.

This clonotype came up once. One junction end disagrees with the germline gene, perhaps due to a read error. V usage is TRBV6-6 and J usage is TRBJ2-1; D may be TRBD2 (7 bases). Per germline, CDR1 MNHNY and CDR2 SVGAGI (reference sequence). The CDR3 extends over 11 amino acids. CDR3 amino acids: CASSYRGAVLF. DNA for the CDR3: TGTGCCAGCAGTTACCGGGGGGCGGTGCTCTTC.

CDR3 region: CAWRKFTGAPEAFF. The CDR3 DNA is TGTGCCTGGAGGAAATTCACAGGGGCCCCTGAAGCTTTCTTT. J is TRBJ1-1 and V is TRBV30; 7 nucleotides match TRBD1. The V gene's germline CDR1 is GTSNPN and CDR2 SVGIG (reference sequence). The CDR3 is made up of 14 amino acids. The ends lost 3 bases at V and 6 bases at J; junction bases unmatched: 10.

The chain employs TRBV28 and TRBJ1-1; D is possibly TRBD1 (5 bases). V was cut by 5 bases and J by 0 bases, with 16 bases left in between. The CDR3 contains 16 residues. Germline CDR1 is MDHEN and CDR2 is SYDVKM. The CDR3 region has the DNA TGTGCCAGCAGTGTAATTCTTACAGGAATGAACACTGAAGCTTTCTTT. Its protein product is CASSVILTGMNTEAFF. Full variable domain (remainder filled in from reference TRBV28 and TRBJ1-1): DVKVTQSSRYLVKRTGEKVFLECVQDMDHENMFWYRQDPGLGLRLIYFSYDVKMKEKGDIPEGYSVSREKKERFSLILESASTNQTSMYLCASSVILTGMNTEAFFGQGTRLTVV.

This clonotype turned up a few times. The V gene is TRBV20-1, the J gene TRBJ1-2; D call uncertain. Trimming removed 3 bases from V and 5 bases from J, with 7 bases in between. CDR1 and CDR2 (germline): DFQATT, SNEGSKA (reference sequence). The CDR3 is 11 residues long. CDR3 sequence reads: CSASEGYGYTF. The CDR3 DNA sequence: TGCAGTGCTAGCGAGGGTTATGGCTACACCTTC.

Judged by abundance, this clonotype is medium-sized. In nucleotides, the CDR3 is TGTGCCAGCAGTGCCAGCGGTGAGACCCAGTACTTC. Translation gives CASSASGETQYF. V and J are TRBV6-1 and TRBJ2-5, with D maybe TRBD2 (5 bases). Trimming removed 4 bases at V and 5 bases at J, with 8 bases between. CDR1 and CDR2 from the germline V gene are MNHNS and SASEGT. This CDR3 has 12 residues.